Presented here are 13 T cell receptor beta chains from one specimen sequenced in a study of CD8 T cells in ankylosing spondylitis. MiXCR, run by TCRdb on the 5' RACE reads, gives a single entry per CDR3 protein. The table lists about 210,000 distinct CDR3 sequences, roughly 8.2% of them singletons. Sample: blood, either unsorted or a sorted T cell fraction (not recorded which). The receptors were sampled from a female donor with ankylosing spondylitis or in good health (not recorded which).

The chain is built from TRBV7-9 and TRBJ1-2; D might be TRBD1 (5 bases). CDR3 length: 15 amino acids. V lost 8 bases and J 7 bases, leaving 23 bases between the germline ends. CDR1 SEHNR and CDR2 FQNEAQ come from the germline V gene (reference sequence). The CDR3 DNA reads TGTGCCAGCGACGACGGGGGGGACCGGCAATTTGGCTACACCTTC. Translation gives CASDDGGDRQFGYTF.

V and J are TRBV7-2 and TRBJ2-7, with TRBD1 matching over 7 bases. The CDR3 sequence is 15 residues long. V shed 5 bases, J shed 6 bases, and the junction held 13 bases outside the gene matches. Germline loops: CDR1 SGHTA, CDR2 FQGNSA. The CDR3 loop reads CASSTDRVEGREQYF. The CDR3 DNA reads TGTGCCAGCAGCACCGACAGGGTTGAAGGGCGCGAGCAGTACTTC. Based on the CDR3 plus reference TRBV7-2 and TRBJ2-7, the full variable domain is GAGVSQSPSNKVTEKGKDVELRCDPISGHTALYWYRQSLGQGLEFLIYFQGNSAPDKSGLPSDRFSAERTGGSVSTLTIQRTQQEDSAVYLCASSTDRVEGREQYFGPGTRLTVT.

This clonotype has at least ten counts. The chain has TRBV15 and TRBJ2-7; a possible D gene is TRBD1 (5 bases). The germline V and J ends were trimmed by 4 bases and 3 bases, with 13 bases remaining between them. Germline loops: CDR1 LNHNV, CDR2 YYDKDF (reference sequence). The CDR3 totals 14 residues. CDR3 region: CATSTDRRVYEQYF. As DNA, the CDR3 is TGTGCCACCAGCACCGATCGCAGGGTCTACGAGCAGTACTTC.

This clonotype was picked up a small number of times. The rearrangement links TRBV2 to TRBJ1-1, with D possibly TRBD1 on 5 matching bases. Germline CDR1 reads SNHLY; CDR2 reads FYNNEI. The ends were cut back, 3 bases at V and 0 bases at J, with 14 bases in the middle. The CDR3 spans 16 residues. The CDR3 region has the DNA TGTGCCAGCAGTGAGGACAACGGACGGTTGAACACTGAAGCTTTCTTT. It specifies CASSEDNGRLNTEAFF. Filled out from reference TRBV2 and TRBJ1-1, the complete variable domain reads EPEVTQTPSHQVTQMGQEVILRCVPISNHLYFYWYRQILGQKVEFLVSFYNNEISEKSEIFDDQFSVERPDGSNFTLKIRSTKLEDSAMYFCASSEDNGRLNTEAFFGQGTRLTVV.

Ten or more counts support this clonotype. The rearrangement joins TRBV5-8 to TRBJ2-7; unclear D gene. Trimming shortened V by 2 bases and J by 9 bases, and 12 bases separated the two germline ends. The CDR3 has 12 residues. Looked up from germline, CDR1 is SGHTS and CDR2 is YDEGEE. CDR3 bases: TGTGCCAGCAGCTTTGGCGCAGGCGGGCAGTACTTC. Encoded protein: CASSFGAGGQYF.

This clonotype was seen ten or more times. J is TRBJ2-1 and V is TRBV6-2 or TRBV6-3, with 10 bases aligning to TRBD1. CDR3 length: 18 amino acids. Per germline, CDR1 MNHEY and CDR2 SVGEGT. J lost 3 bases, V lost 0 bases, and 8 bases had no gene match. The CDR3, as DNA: TGTGCCAGCAGTTACTCGGGGGACAGGGGATACTTCTACAATGAGCAGTTCTTC. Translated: CASSYSGDRGYFYNEQFF.

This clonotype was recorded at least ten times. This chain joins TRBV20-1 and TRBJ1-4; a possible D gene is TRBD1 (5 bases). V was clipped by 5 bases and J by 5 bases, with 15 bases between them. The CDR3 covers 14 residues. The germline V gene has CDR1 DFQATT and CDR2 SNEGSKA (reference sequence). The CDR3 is CSADAGRENEKLFF. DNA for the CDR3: TGCAGTGCTGACGCGGGACGGGAAAATGAAAAACTGTTTTTT.

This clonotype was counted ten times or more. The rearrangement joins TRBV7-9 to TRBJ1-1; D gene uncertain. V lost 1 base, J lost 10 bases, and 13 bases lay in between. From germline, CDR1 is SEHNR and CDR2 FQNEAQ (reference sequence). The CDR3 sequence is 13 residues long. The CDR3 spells CASSLEGSTAAFF. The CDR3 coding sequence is TGTGCCAGCAGCTTAGAAGGGTCAACCGCAGCTTTCTTT.

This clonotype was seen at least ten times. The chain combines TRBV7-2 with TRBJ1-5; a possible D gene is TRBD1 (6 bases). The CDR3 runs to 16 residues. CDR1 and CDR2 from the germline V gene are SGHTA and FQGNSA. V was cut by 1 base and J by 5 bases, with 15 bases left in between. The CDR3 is CASSLGSVGGYQPQHF. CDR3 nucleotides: TGTGCCAGCAGCTTAGGATCCGTGGGGGGCTATCAGCCCCAGCATTTT.

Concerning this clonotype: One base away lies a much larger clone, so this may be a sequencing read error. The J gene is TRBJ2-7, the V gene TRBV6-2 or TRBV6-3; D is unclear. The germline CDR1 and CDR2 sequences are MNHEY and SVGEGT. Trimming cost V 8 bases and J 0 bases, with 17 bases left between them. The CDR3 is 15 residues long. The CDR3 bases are TGTGCCAGCGGAGCCGTGCCGGATTCCTCCTACGAGCAGTACTTC. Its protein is CASGAVPDSSYEQYF.

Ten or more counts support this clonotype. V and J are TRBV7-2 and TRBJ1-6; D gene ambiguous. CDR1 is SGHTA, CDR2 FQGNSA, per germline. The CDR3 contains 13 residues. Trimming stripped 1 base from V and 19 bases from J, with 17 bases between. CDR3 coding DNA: TGTGCCAGCAGCTTAGAAGGGCATAGTAACACGCACTTT. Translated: CASSLEGHSNTHF.

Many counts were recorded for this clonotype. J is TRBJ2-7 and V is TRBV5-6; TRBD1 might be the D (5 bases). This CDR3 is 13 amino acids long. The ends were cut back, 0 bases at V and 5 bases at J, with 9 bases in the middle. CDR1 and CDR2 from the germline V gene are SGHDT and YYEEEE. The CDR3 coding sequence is TGTGCCAGCAGCTTGGGGGCAGGGCACGAGCAGTACTTC. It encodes CASSLGAGHEQYF.

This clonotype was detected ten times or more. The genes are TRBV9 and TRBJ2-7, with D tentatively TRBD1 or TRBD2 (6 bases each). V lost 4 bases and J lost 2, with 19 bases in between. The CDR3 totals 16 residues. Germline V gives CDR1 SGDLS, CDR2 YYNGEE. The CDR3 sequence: CASSPGAYGVTYEQYF. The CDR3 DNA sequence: TGTGCCAGCAGCCCGGGGGCTTACGGGGTTACCTACGAGCAGTACTTC.